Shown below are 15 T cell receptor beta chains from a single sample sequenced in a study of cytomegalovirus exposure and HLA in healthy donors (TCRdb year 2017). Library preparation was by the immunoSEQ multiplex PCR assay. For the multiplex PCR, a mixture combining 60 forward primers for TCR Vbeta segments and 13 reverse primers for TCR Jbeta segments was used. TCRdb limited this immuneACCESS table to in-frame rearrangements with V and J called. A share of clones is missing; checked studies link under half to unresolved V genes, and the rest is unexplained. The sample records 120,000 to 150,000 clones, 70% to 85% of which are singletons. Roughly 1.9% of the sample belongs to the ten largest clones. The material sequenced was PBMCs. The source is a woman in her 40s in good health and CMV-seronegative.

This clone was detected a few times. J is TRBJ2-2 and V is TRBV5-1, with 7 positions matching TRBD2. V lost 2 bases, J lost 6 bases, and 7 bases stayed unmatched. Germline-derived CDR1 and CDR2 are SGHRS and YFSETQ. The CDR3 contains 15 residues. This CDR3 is CASSLGPGGPGELFF. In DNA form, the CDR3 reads TGCGCCAGCAGCTTAGGGCCGGGGGGTCCCGGGGAGCTGTTTTTT.

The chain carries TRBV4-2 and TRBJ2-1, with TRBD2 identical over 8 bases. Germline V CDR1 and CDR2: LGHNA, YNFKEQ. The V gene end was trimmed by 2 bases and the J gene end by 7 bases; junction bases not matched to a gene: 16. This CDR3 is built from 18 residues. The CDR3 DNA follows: TGTGCCAGCAGCCAAAGACTAGCGAACCTAACGGGGGGGAATGAGCAGTTCTTC. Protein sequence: CASSQRLANLTGGNEQFF.

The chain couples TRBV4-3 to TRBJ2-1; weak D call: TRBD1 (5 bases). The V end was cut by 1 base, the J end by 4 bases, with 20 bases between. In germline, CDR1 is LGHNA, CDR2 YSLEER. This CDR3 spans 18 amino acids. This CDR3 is CASSQVFNYDKGYNEQFF. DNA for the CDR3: TGCGCCAGCAGCCAAGTTTTTAATTACGATAAGGGGTACAATGAGCAGTTCTTC.

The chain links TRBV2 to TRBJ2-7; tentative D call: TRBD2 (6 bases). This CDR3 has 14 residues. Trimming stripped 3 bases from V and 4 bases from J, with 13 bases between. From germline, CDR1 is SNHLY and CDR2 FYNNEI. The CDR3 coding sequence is TGTGCCAGCAGTGACGGGGACTGGATGTACGAGCAGTACTTC. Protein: CASSDGDWMYEQYF.

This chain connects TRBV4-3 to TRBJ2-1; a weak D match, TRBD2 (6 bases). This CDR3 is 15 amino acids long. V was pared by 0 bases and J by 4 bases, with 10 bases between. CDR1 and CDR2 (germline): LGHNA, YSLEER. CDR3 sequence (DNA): TGCGCCAGCAGCCAAGATTATGGGGGGTACAATGAGCAGTTCTTC. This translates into CASSQDYGGYNEQFF.

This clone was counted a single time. The CDR3 coding sequence is TGTGCCAGCAGCGCAACAAAATCGAATGAGCAGTTCTTC. This sequence encodes CASSATKSNEQFF. The chain links TRBV9 to TRBJ2-1, with unresolved D. The V gene lost 3 bases and the J gene lost 7 bases, with 11 bases spanning the gap. Germline V CDR1 and CDR2: SGDLS, YYNGEE. The CDR3 is 13 residues long.

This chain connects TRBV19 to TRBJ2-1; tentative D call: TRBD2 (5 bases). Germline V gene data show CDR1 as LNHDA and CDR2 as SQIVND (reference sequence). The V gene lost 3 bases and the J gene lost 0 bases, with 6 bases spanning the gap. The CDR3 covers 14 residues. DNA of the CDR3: TGTGCCAGTAGTATTGGGAGCTCCTACAATGAGCAGTTCTTC. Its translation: CASSIGSSYNEQFF.

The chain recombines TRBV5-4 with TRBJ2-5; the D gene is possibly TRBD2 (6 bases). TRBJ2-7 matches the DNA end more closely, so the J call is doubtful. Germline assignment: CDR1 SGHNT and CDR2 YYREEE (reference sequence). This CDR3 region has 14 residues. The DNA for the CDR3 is TGTGCCAGCAGCTTGTTCGGGGGAAGCTACGAGCAGTACTTC. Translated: CASSLFGGSYEQYF.

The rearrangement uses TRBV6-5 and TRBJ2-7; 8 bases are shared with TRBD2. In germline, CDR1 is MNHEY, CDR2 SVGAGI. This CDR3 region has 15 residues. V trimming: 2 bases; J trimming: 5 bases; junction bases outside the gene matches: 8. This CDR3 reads CASSYREGLGDEQYF. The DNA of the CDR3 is TGTGCCAGCAGTTACCGGGAGGGCCTCGGGGACGAGCAGTACTTC.

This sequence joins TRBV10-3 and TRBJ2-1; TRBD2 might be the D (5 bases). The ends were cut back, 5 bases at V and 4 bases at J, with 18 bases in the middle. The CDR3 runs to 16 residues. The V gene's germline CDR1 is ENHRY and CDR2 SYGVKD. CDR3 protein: CAISREQTRGYNEQFF. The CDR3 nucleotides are TGTGCCATCAGTCGCGAGCAGACGAGAGGGTACAATGAGCAGTTCTTC.

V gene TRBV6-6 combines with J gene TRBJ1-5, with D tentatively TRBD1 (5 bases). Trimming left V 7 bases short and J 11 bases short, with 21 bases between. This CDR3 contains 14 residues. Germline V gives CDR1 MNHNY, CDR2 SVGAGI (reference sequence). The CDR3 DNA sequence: TGTGCCAGCACCCCGGGTGCAGGGCGAGTGGCCCAGCATTTT. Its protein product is CASTPGAGRVAQHF.

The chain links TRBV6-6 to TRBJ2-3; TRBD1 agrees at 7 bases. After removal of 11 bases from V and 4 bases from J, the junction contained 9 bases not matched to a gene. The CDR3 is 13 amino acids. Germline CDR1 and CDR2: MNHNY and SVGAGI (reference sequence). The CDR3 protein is CAGTEGAADTQYF. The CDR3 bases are TGTGCCGGCACCGAGGGGGCGGCAGATACGCAGTATTTT.

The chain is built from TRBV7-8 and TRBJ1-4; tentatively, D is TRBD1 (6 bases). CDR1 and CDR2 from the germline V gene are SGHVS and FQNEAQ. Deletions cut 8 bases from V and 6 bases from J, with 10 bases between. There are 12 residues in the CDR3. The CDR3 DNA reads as TGTGCCAGCGAGGCAGGGGATGAAAAACTGTTTTTT. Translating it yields CASEAGDEKLFF.

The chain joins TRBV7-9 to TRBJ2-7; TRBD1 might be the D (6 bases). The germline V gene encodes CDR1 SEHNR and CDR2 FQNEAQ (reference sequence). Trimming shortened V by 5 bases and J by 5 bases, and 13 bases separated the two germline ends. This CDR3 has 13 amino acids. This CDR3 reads CASSRLQGHEQYF. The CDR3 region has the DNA TGTGCCAGCAGCCGGTTACAGGGCCACGAGCAGTACTTC. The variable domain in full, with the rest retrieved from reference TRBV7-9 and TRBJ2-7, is DTGVSQNPRHKITKRGQNVTFRCDPISEHNRLYWYRQTLGQGPEFLTYFQNEAQLEKSRLLSDRFSAERPKGSFSTLEIQRTEQGDSAMYLCASSRLQGHEQYFGPGTRLTVT.

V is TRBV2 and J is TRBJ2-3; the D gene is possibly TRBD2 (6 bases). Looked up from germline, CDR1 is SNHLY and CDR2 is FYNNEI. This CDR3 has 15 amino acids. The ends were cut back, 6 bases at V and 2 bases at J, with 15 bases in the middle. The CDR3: CASRIGSWDTDTQYF. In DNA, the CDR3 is TGTGCCAGCAGGATCGGGAGTTGGGACACAGATACGCAGTATTTT.